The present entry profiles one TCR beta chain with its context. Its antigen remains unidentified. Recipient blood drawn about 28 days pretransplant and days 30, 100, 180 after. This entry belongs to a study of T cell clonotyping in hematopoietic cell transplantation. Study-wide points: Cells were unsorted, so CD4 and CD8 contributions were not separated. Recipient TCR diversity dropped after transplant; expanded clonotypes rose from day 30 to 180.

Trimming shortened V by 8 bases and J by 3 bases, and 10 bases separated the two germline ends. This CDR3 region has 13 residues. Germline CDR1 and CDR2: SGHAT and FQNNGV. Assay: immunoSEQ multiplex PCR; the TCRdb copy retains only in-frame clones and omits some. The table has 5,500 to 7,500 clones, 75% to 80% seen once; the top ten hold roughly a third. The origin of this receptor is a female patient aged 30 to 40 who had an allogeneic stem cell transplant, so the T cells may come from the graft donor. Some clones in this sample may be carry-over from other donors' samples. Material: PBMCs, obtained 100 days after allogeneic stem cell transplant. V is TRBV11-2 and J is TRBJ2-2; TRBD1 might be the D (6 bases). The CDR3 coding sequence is TGTGCCAGCTCAGAGGGGGACACCGGGGAGCTGTTTTTT. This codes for CASSEGDTGELFF.